The clone carrying this TCR beta chain was seen a few times. Its specificity is unknown. Germline is not matched at one junction end, which may reflect a read error. The V gene's germline CDR1 is LNHDA and CDR2 SQIVND (reference sequence). The CDR3 is made up of 12 amino acids. TCRdb independently ran MiXCR on the reads; one entry per CDR3 protein. The table records 350,000 to 450,000 distinct CDR3 sequences, 15% to 20% of them present only once. The data were obtained in a study of T cell repertoires in cytomegalovirus infection. Study at large: Public TCR beta signatures were indicative of both CMV infection and a matching HLA type.

Overall study results and limits: Dominating the ex vivo response were HLA-C-restricted CMV-specific TCR beta clonotypes. Adding up the frequency of public TCR beta families identified people who carried CMV plus the relevant HLA.

The specimen sequenced was PBMCs. This chain links TRBV19 with TRBJ1-5; D may be TRBD1 (5 bases). This TCR was sampled from a human donor in good health (CMV status not recorded). Some clones in this sample may be carry-over from other donors' samples. The CDR3 loop is CASSMWDGSADF. The DNA for the CDR3 is TGTGCCAGTAGTATGTGGGACGGATCCGCGGATTTT.